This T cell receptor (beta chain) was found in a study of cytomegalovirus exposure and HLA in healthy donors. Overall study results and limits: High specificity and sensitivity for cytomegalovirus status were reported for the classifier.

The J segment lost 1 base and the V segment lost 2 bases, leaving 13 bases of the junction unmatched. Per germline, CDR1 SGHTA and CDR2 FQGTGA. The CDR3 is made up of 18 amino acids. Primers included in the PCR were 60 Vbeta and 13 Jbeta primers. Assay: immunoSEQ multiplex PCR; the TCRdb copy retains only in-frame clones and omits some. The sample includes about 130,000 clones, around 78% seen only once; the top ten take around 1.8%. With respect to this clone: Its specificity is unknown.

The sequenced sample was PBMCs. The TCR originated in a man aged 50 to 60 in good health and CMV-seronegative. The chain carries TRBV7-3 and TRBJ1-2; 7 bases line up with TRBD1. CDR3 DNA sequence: TGTGCCAGCAGCTTACAGTTGGGACCGGGACAGCTTAACTATGGCTACACCTTC. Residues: CASSLQLGPGQLNYGYTF.